This T cell receptor (beta chain) was observed in a study of T cell changes during pregnancy in multiple sclerosis. The V gene's germline CDR1 is LNHDA and CDR2 SQIVND (reference sequence). The CDR3 is 13 residues long. Trimming took 8 bases from V and 1 from J; bases not matched to a gene: 1. Only in-frame clones appear in the TCRdb table, and some are missing; sequencing was by immunoSEQ multiplex PCR. The sample yields around 62,000 clones, 90% seen once. This receptor was taken from a female donor in good health, enrolled as a control in a pregnancy study. The specimen was peripheral blood, collected in the second trimester of pregnancy. The chain employs TRBV19 and TRBJ2-7; TRBD1 matches at 11 bases. CDR3 loop: CASGQGASYEQYF. DNA of the CDR3: TGTGCCAGTGGACAGGGGGCTTCCTACGAGCAGTACTTC.